This TCR beta chain was retrieved from a study of CD8 T cells in ankylosing spondylitis. Germline V CDR1 and CDR2: SGDLS, YYNGEE. The CDR3 totals 16 residues. To note about this clonotype: Its antigen is not identified. The germline gene is not matched at one end of the junction; a read error may be the cause.

General study findings and limits: Relatively rare in peripheral blood, disease-linked clones were also CD8+. Past research had described some motif variants in reactive arthritis synovial fluid and blood. Enrichment of disease-linked clones was reportedly significant in matched ankylosing spondylitis synovial fluid.

TCRdb analysed the 5' RACE reads with MiXCR anew, one entry per CDR3 protein. The repertoire consists of tens of thousands of distinct CDR3 sequences, with less than 3% occurring once and the leading ten covering 4% to 5.5%. Material for sequencing was blood, either unsorted or a sorted T cell fraction (not recorded which). This receptor was obtained from a male donor with ankylosing spondylitis or in good health (not recorded which). The chain recombines TRBV9 with TRBJ2-1; 8 bases match TRBD1. In nucleotides, the CDR3 is TGTGCCAGCAGCGGCGGACAGGGAGTCACCTACAGTGAGCAGTTCTTC. This translates into CASSGGQGVTYSEQFF.